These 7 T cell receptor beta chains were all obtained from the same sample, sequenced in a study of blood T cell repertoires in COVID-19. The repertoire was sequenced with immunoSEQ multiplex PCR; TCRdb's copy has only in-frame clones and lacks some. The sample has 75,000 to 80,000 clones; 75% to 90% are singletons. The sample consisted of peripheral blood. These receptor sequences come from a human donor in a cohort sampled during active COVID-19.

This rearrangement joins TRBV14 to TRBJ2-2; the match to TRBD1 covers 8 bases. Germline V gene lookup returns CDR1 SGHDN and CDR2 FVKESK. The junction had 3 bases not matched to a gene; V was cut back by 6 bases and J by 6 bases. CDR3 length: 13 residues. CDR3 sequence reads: CASRTGESGELFF. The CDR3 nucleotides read TGTGCCAGCAGGACAGGGGAGTCCGGGGAGCTGTTTTTT.

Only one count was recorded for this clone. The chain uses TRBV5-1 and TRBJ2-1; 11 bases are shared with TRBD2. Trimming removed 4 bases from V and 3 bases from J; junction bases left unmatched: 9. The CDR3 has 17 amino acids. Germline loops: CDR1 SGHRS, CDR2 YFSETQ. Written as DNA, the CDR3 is TGCGCCAGCAGCCGGGCTGGACTAGCGGGCCACTACAATGAGCAGTTCTTC. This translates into CASSRAGLAGHYNEQFF.

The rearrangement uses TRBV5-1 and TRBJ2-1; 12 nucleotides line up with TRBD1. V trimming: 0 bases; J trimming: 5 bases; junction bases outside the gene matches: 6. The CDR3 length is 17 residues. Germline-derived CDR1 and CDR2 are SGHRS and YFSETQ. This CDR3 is CASSLAPGQGAHNEQFF. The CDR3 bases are TGCGCCAGCAGCTTGGCCCCGGGACAGGGGGCACACAATGAGCAGTTCTTC.

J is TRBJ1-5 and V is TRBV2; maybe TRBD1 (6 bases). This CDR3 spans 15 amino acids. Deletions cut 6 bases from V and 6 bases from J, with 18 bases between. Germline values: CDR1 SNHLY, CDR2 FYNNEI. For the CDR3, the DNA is TGTGCCAGCAGGGGGGACATCAATCAGATTCAGCCCCAGCATTTT. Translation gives CASRGDINQIQPQHF.

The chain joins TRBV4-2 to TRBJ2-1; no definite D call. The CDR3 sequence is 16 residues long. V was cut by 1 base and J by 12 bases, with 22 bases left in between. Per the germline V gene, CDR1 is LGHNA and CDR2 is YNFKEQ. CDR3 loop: CASSQAPQANDPRQFF. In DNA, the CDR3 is TGTGCCAGCAGCCAAGCCCCCCAGGCTAATGATCCCCGGCAGTTCTTC.

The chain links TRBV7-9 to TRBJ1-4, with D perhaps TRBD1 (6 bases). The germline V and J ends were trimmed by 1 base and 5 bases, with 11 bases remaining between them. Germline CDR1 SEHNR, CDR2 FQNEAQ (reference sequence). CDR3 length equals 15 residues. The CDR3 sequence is CASSLDQGTNEKLFF. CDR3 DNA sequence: TGTGCCAGCAGCTTAGACCAGGGGACCAATGAAAAACTGTTTTTT.

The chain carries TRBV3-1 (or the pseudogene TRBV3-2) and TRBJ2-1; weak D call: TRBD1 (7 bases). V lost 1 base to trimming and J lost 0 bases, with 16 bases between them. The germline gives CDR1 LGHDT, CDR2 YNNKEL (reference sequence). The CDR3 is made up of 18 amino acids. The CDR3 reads CASSQGKSRGDSYNEQFF. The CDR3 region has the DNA TGTGCCAGCAGCCAAGGAAAAAGCAGGGGGGACTCCTACAATGAGCAGTTCTTC.